The clone carrying this TCR beta chain has only a few counts. The data originate from a study of identical twins. TCRdb recomputed calls from the 5' RACE reads with MiXCR, one row per CDR3 protein. The sample yields some 790,000 distinct CDR3 sequences, about 18% seen once. CDR3 length: 12 amino acids. CDR1 is DFQATT, CDR2 SNEGSKA, per germline (reference sequence). V was pared by 6 bases and J by 8 bases, with 6 bases of the junction left unmatched. The sample also formed part of further work on T cells expressing NK-cell markers. That report notes: Among the experiments, several used an anti-gamma-delta TCR antibody to restrict sorting to alpha-beta TCR T cells.

This sequence joins TRBV20-1 and TRBJ1-2; 10 nucleotides agree with TRBD1. The sample was PBMCs. This receptor was obtained from a woman under 30 in good health. The CDR3 region has the DNA TGCAGTGCCTTTGGGGGACAGGGGGGCTACACCTTC. It encodes CSAFGGQGGYTF.